This TCR beta chain originates from a study of blood T cell repertoires in COVID-19. Germline CDR1 reads MNHEY; CDR2 reads SMNVEV (reference sequence). With 3 bases removed from V and 5 bases from J, the gap between germline ends came to 16 bases. The CDR3 totals 15 residues. Measured with immunoSEQ multiplex PCR; TCRdb has only the in-frame clones, and not every one. The data contain 250,000 or so clones, roughly nine tenths of them seen just once; the ten biggest clones take up about 8.8%. The source is a man between 40 and 49 years old with active or convalescent COVID-19. V is TRBV27 and J is TRBJ1-1; D call uncertain. The sequencing sample was made of peripheral blood. The CDR3 reads CASSLGPPSGTEAFF. The CDR3 coding sequence is TGTGCCAGCAGTTTGGGCCCCCCGAGCGGGACTGAAGCTTTCTTT.